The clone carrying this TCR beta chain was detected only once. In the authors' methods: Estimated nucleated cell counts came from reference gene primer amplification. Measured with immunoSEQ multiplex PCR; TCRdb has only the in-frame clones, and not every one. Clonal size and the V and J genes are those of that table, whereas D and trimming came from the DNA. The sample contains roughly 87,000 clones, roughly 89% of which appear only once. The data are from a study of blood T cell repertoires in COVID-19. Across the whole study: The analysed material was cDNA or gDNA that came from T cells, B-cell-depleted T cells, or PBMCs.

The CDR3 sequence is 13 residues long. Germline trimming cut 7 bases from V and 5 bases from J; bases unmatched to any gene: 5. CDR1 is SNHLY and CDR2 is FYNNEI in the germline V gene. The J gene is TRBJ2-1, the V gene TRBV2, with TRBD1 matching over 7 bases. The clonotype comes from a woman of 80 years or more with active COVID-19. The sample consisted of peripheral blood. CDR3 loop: CASIGTADNEQFF. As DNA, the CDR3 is TGTGCCAGCATAGGGACAGCCGACAATGAGCAGTTCTTC.